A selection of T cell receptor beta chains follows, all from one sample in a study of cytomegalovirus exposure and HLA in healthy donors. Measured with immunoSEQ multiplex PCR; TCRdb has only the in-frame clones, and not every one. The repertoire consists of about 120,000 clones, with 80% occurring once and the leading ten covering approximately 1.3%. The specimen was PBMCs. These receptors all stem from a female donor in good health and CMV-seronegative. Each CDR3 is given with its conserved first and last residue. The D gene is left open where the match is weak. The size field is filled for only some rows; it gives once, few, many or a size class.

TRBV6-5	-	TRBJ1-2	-	CASSTGTSLWGGYTF	TGTGCCAGCAGTACCGGGACATCCCTCTGGGGTGGCTACACCTTC
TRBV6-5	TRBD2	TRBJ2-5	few	CASSYLAGGRETQYF	TGTGCCAGCAGTTATTTAGCGGGGGGGCGAGAGACCCAGTACTTC
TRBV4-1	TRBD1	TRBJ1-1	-	CASSQQTGVNTEAFF	TGCGCCAGCAGCCAACAAACAGGGGTCAACACTGAAGCTTTCTTT
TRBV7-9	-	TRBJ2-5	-	CASSQIYSKQETQYF	TGTGCCAGCAGCCAAATTTACAGTAAACAAGAGACCCAGTACTTC
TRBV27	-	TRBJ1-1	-	CASLRWGTNTEAFF	TGTGCCAGCCTACGATGGGGCACGAACACTGAAGCTTTCTTT
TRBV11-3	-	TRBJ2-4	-	CASSSGLAKNIQYF	TGTGCCAGCAGCTCTGGACTAGCCAAAAACATTCAGTACTTC
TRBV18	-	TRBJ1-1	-	CASSHQTENTEAFF	TGTGCCAGCTCACACCAGACAGAGAACACTGAAGCTTTCTTT
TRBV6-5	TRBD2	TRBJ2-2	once	CASRGLGTGELFF	TGTGCCAGCAGGGGACTAGGCACCGGGGAGCTGTTTTTT
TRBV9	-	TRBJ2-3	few	CASSVGSRWTDTQYF	TGTGCCAGCAGCGTAGGGTCCCGGTGGACAGATACGCAGTATTTT
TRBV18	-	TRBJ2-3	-	CASSPGSETDTQYF	TGTGCCAGCTCACCAGGGAGCGAGACAGATACGCAGTATTTT
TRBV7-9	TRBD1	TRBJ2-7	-	CASSHGQGFEEQYF	TGTGCCAGCAGCCACGGACAGGGGTTTGAAGAGCAGTACTTC
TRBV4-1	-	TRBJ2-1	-	CASRSSEGEQFF	TGCGCCAGCAGGTCTAGTGAAGGTGAGCAGTTCTTC
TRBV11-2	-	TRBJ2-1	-	CASTGGSGNGGYNEQFF	TGTGCCAGCACGGGGGGCAGCGGGAATGGAGGGTACAATGAGCAGTTCTTC
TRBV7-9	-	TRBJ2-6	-	CASSLRNRYSGANVLTF	TGTGCCAGCAGCTTACGTAACAGATACTCTGGGGCCAACGTCCTGACTTTC
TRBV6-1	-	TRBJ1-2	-	CASRDTFYGYTF	TGTGCCAGCAGAGACACCTTCTATGGCTACACCTTC
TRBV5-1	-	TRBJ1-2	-	CASSLAGGGYTF	TGCGCCAGCAGCTTGGCAGGAGGCGGCTACACCTTC
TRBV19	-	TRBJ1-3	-	CASSRGLGSSGNTIYF	TGTGCCAGTAGCCGAGGGCTCGGAAGCTCTGGAAACACCATATATTTT
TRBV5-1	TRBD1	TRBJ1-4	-	CASSMTGGVSEKLFF	TGCGCCAGCAGTATGACAGGGGGAGTTAGTGAAAAACTGTTTTTT
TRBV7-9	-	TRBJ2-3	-	CASSLCLLTDTQYF	TGTGCCAGCAGTCTATGCCTCTTAACAGATACGCAGTATTTT
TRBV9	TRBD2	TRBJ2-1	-	CASSGWAGGDNEQFF	TGTGCCAGCAGCGGCTGGGCGGGGGGGGACAATGAGCAGTTCTTC
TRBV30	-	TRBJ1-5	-	CAWSVQGMGSNQPQHF	TGTGCCTGGAGTGTACAGGGTATGGGTTCCAATCAGCCCCAGCATTTT
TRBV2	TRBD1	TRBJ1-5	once	CASSRDRDQPQHF	TGTGCCAGCTCACGGGACAGGGACCAGCCCCAGCATTTT
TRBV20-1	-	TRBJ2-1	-	CSAGGATEQFF	TGCAGTGCAGGAGGGGCGACTGAGCAGTTCTTC
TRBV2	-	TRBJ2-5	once	CASSSQGSQETQYF	TGTGCCAGCAGTTCACAGGGCTCCCAAGAGACCCAGTACTTC
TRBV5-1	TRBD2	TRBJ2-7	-	CASSLVARGGTYEQYF	TGCGCCAGCAGCTTGGTAGCGAGGGGAGGGACCTACGAGCAGTACTTC
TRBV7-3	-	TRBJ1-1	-	CASSLTPRGAEAFF	TGTGCCAGCAGCTTAACGCCCCGGGGGGCTGAAGCTTTCTTT
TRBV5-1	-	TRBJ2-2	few	CASSLGAANTGELFF	TGCGCCAGCAGCTTGGGAGCGGCTAACACCGGGGAGCTGTTTTTT
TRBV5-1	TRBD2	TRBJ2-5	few	CASSLGLAGMQETQYF	TGCGCCAGCAGCTTGGGGCTAGCGGGGATGCAAGAGACCCAGTACTTC
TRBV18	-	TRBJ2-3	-	CASSPLGPRLDADTQYF	TGTGCCAGCTCACCACTGGGGCCCCGGTTGGACGCAGATACGCAGTATTTT
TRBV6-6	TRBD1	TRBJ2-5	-	CASSYTGQRETQYF	TGTGCCAGCAGTTATACGGGACAGCGGGAGACCCAGTACTTC
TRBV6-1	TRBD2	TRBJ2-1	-	CASSEKWGGRGYNEQFF	TGTGCCAGCAGTGAAAAATGGGGCGGGAGGGGCTACAATGAGCAGTTCTTC
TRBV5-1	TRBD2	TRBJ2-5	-	CASSWTSGVRETQYF	TGCGCCAGCAGCTGGACTAGCGGGGTGCGAGAGACCCAGTACTTC
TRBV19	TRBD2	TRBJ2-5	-	CASTTGTSGSGAKTQYF	TGTGCCAGTACCACCGGGACTAGCGGGAGTGGAGCAAAGACCCAGTACTTC
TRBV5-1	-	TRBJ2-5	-	CASSSEATQYF	TGCGCCAGCAGCTCCGAGGCCACCCAGTACTTC
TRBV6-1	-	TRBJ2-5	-	CASNQQKETQYF	TGTGCCAGCAACCAACAAAAAGAGACCCAGTACTTC
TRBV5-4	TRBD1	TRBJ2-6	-	CASSAGTGFGANGLTF	TGTGCCAGCAGCGCTGGGACAGGGTTCGGGGCCAACGGCCTGACTTTC
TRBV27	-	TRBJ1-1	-	CASSIGQLNTEAFF	TGTGCCAGCAGTATCGGACAGTTGAACACTGAAGCTTTCTTT
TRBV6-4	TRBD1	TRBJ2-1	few	CASSTGDVDEQFF	TGTGCCAGCAGTACAGGGGACGTGGATGAGCAGTTCTTC
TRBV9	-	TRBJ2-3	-	CASSGRGARPGDTQYF	TGTGCCAGCAGCGGCCGGGGGGCTCGGCCGGGAGATACGCAGTATTTT
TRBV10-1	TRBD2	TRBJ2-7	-	CASSLTSGGFEQYF	TGCGCCAGCAGCCTTACTAGCGGGGGCTTCGAGCAGTACTTC
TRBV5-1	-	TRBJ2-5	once	CASSAPGTHETQYF	TGCGCCAGCAGCGCCCCCGGGACTCATGAGACCCAGTACTTC
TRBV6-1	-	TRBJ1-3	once	CASERGAGNTIYF	TGTGCCAGCGAAAGGGGCGCCGGAAACACCATATATTTT
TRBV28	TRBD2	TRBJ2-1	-	CASSLNTAGGVSYNEQFF	TGTGCCAGCAGTTTAAATACAGCGGGAGGGGTCTCCTACAATGAGCAGTTCTTC
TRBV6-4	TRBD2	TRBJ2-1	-	CASSDLAGGLSNEQFF	TGTGCCAGCAGTGACCTGGCGGGGGGGCTAAGCAATGAGCAGTTCTTC
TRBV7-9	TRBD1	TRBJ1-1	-	CASSADRVAPEAFF	TGTGCCAGCAGCGCGGACAGGGTTGCGCCTGAAGCTTTCTTT
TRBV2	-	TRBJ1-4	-	CASSGQDSATNEKLFF	TGTGCCAGCAGTGGACAGGACTCAGCAACTAATGAAAAACTGTTTTTT
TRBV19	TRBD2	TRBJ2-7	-	CASSTRTSGGIDEQYF	TGTGCCAGTAGTACCCGGACTAGCGGGGGGATCGACGAGCAGTACTTC
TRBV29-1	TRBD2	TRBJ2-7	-	CSVVGGSSYEQYF	TGCAGCGTGGTAGGCGGGAGCTCCTACGAGCAGTACTTC
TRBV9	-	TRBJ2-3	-	CASSGGSGEGDTQYF	TGTGCCAGCAGCGGAGGGTCGGGAGAGGGAGATACGCAGTATTTT
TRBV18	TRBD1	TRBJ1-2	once	CASSPLEGAYGYTF	TGTGCCAGCTCACCACTTGAGGGGGCCTATGGCTACACCTTC
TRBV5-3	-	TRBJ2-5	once	CARSLRLAGQETQYF	TGTGCCAGAAGCTTGCGTTTGGCAGGGCAAGAGACCCAGTACTTC
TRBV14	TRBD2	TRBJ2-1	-	CASSQGLARTSSYNEQFF	TGTGCCAGCAGCCAAGGACTAGCGCGGACAAGCTCCTACAATGAGCAGTTCTTC
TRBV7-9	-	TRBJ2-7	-	CSSSLLYEQYF	TGTTCCAGCAGCTTACTCTACGAGCAGTACTTC
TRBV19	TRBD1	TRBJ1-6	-	CATMGTANSPLHF	TGTGCCACCATGGGGACAGCCAATTCACCCCTCCACTTT
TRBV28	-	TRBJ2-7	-	CASSPPSGKYEQYF	TGTGCCAGCAGTCCCCCTTCAGGGAAGTACGAGCAGTACTTC
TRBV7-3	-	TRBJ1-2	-	CASSLSGRVGGYTF	TGTGCCAGCAGCTTATCGGGCAGGGTGGGCGGCTACACCTTC
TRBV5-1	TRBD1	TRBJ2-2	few	CASSPGQGADTGELFF	TGCGCCAGCAGCCCGGGACAGGGGGCTGACACCGGGGAGCTGTTTTTT
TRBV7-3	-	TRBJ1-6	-	CASSEGATYNSPLHF	TGTGCCAGCAGCGAGGGAGCAACATACAATTCACCCCTCCACTTT
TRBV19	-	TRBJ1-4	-	CASSIAETGKLFF	TGTGCCAGTAGTATAGCGGAAACAGGGAAACTGTTTTTT